A single sample is the source of the 29 T cell receptor beta chains below, sequenced in a study of T-cell memory formation after mild COVID-19. One entry per CDR3 protein, called by TCRdb with MiXCR from the 5' RACE reads. The table shows 40,000 to 55,000 distinct CDR3 sequences, with less than 7.5% occurring only once. The sample taken for sequencing was PBMCs or a T cell subset sorted from them (not recorded which). The receptors were gathered from a man aged 18 to 29 who had mild COVID-19 (a few samples of this study predate the infection). Cell type and time point are not known.

The chain couples TRBV5-5 to TRBJ1-5; D unresolved. This CDR3 is built from 18 residues. Germline V gives CDR1 SGHKS, CDR2 YYEKEE (reference sequence). Trimming stripped 4 bases from V and 1 base from J, with 21 bases between. For the CDR3, the DNA is TGTGCCAGCAGCGTGGGCGGGGTGCGCCTTGGGAGCAATCAGCCCCAGCATTTT. It is translated as CASSVGGVRLGSNQPQHF.

The CDR3 is CASSLEPGLEQFF. CDR3 DNA: TGTGCCAGCAGCTTAGAACCCGGGTTGGAGCAGTTCTTC. The rearrangement links TRBV11-2 to TRBJ2-1, with D hard to call. Deletions cut 0 bases from V and 10 bases from J, with 10 bases between. The CDR3 spans 13 residues. Germline-derived CDR1 and CDR2 are SGHAT and FQNNGV.

There are a few counts of this clonotype. V is TRBV7-6 and J is TRBJ1-5; 8 bases map to TRBD1. J gave up 0 bases and V 2 bases, and 12 bases lay outside the gene matches. There are 19 residues in the CDR3. Germline lookup yields CDR1 SGHVS and CDR2 FNYEAQ. Here the CDR3 reads CASSLNPGQGASSNQPQHF. The CDR3, as DNA: TGTGCCAGCAGCTTAAACCCCGGACAGGGAGCGAGTAGCAATCAGCCCCAGCATTTT. The whole variable domain, remainder taken from reference TRBV7-6 and TRBJ1-5, is GAGVSQSPRYKVTKRGQDVALRCDPISGHVSLYWYRQALGQGPEFLTYFNYEAQQDKSGLPNDRFSAERPEGSISTLTIQRTEQRDSAMYRCASSLNPGQGASSNQPQHFGDGTRLSIL.

This clonotype was observed a few times. The V and J genes are TRBV7-2 and TRBJ1-4; 7 nucleotides agree with TRBD1. V dropped 5 bases and J dropped 3; count of bases not matched to a gene: 3. CDR1 is SGHTA and CDR2 is FQGNSA in the germline V gene. CDR3 length: 14 amino acids. The CDR3 here is CASSGGQSNEKLFF. The CDR3 nucleotides read TGTGCCAGCAGCGGGGGACAGTCTAATGAAAAACTGTTTTTT.

This chain joins TRBV20-1 and TRBJ2-6; no firm D call. Germline loops: CDR1 DFQATT, CDR2 SNEGSKA (reference sequence). The CDR3 contains 16 residues. Deletions cut 3 bases from V and 0 bases from J, with 12 bases between. The CDR3 coding sequence is TGCAGTGCTAGGGCCCGAGAAAGCTCTGGGGCCAACGTCCTGACTTTC. Translating it yields CSARARESSGANVLTF.

The table lists this clonotype with many counts. The chain is built from TRBV12-3 or TRBV12-4 and TRBJ2-5, with D perhaps matching TRBD2 (6 bases). The V end was cut by 2 bases, the J end by 7 bases, with 11 bases between. CDR3 length equals 13 residues. The CDR3 sequence: CASSLLLGGTQYF. The CDR3 bases are TGTGCCAGCAGTTTACTTTTGGGGGGGACCCAGTACTTC.

Relative to its sample, this clonotype is medium-sized. This chain connects TRBV4-2 to TRBJ2-7; D possibly corresponds to TRBD1 (5 bases). Germline V CDR1 and CDR2: LGHNA, YNFKEQ. This CDR3 comprises 14 residues. V lost 4 bases, J lost 2 bases, and 12 bases lay in between. The CDR3 reads CASSPEGVPYEQYF. The DNA of the CDR3 is TGTGCCAGCAGCCCAGAAGGGGTACCCTACGAGCAGTACTTC.

V and J are TRBV27 and TRBJ1-1; no firm D call. In germline, CDR1 is MNHEY, CDR2 SMNVEV (reference sequence). The CDR3 runs to 13 residues. V was shortened by 5 bases and J by 10 bases, with 17 bases between the two germline ends. The CDR3 sequence is CASSLGVRSRAFF. CDR3 bases: TGTGCCAGCAGTCTAGGAGTGCGAAGTAGAGCTTTCTTT.

This clonotype has a handful of counts. CDR3 sequence: CASSFHRGDGLYSNQPQHF. The CDR3 bases are TGTGCCAGCAGCTTTCATCGAGGGGATGGGCTTTATAGCAATCAGCCCCAGCATTTT. The V gene is TRBV7-9, the J gene TRBJ1-5, with a weak D call TRBD1 (5 bases). This CDR3 comprises 19 residues. V dropped 3 bases and J dropped 0 bases, with 21 bases sitting between them. CDR1 and CDR2 from the germline V gene are SEHNR and FQNEAQ (reference sequence).

This chain links TRBV9 with TRBJ2-7; D is ambiguous. Trimming removed 4 bases from V and 0 bases from J, with 17 bases in between. This CDR3 region has 16 residues. Germline V CDR1 and CDR2: SGDLS, YYNGEE. The CDR3, as DNA: TGTGCCAGCAGCCCCCGCAGTCAGCTAACCTCCTACGAGCAGTACTTC. Translating it yields CASSPRSQLTSYEQYF.

The genes are TRBV14 and TRBJ1-1; the D gene is possibly TRBD1 (6 bases). With 4 bases removed from V and 10 bases from J, the gap between germline ends came to 16 bases. The CDR3 has 13 amino acids. The germline gives CDR1 SGHDN, CDR2 FVKESK. The CDR3 DNA reads TGTGCCAGCAGCCGACAGGAGAACATGAGAGCTTTCTTT. This codes for CASSRQENMRAFF.

This clonotype was picked up many times. The chain employs TRBV20-1 and TRBJ2-1; a weak D match, TRBD2 (5 bases). Germline CDR1 and CDR2: DFQATT and SNEGSKA (reference sequence). The CDR3 is 14 residues long. The V end lost 7 bases, the J end lost 2 bases, and 15 bases lay between the germline ends. In nucleotides, the CDR3 is TGCAGTGGGACTGGCGGGCTCCCCTACAATGAGCAGTTCTTC. Its protein is CSGTGGLPYNEQFF.

This chain connects TRBV29-1 to TRBJ2-5; 7 positions agree with TRBD1. With 6 bases clipped from V and 3 bases from J, the junction kept 4 bases outside the gene matches. The CDR3 is made up of 12 amino acids. Per germline, CDR1 SQVTM and CDR2 ANQGSEA. The CDR3 sequence is CSVGQQKETQYF. The DNA of the CDR3 is TGCAGCGTGGGACAGCAGAAAGAGACCCAGTACTTC.

This clonotype was seen repeatedly, ten times or more. V usage is TRBV5-1 and J usage is TRBJ2-3; D not certain. Trimming removed 4 bases at V and 0 bases at J, with 12 bases between. Looked up from germline, CDR1 is SGHRS and CDR2 is YFSETQ. The CDR3 runs 15 residues. The CDR3 nucleotides are TGCGCCAGCAGCCCCGCCGCGTTTAGCACAGATACGCAGTATTTT. As protein: CASSPAAFSTDTQYF.

This clonotype occurred a few times. The chain couples TRBV7-2 to TRBJ1-1, with TRBD1 identical over 9 bases. Germline V gives CDR1 SGHTA, CDR2 FQGNSA. Trimming removed 6 bases from V and 5 bases from J; junction bases left unmatched: 7. The CDR3 length is 14 residues. CDR3 sequence: CASSQQGASTEAFF. The CDR3, as DNA: TGTGCCAGCAGTCAACAGGGGGCTTCTACTGAAGCTTTCTTT.

This chain uses TRBV5-6 with TRBJ2-5; 7 bases are a match to TRBD1. V lost 3 bases, J lost 4 bases, and 6 bases stayed unmatched. This CDR3 region has 14 residues. CDR1 is SGHDT and CDR2 is YYEEEE in the germline V gene. CDR3 sequence: CASSWRNRGETQYF. The CDR3 DNA reads TGTGCCAGCAGCTGGCGAAACAGGGGAGAGACCCAGTACTTC.

The chain uses TRBV28 and TRBJ1-2; D is uncertain. Germline CDR1 reads MDHEN; CDR2 reads SYDVKM. Deletions cut 1 base from V and 8 bases from J, with 17 bases between. This CDR3 is built from 15 residues. The DNA of the CDR3 is TGTGCCAGCAGTTTATTGGGAGTCCTTGAGAGGGGCTACACCTTC. It yields the protein CASSLLGVLERGYTF.

J is TRBJ2-1 and V is TRBV12-3 or TRBV12-4; TRBD2 aligns across 9 bases. This CDR3 spans 13 amino acids. Trimming at V came to 3 bases and at J to 10 bases, leaving 4 bases not matched to a gene. This CDR3 is CASSLRGGREQFF. The CDR3 region has the DNA TGTGCCAGCAGTTTGCGGGGGGGCCGGGAGCAGTTCTTC.

This clonotype appeared many times. V gene TRBV20-1 combines with J gene TRBJ2-3, with D perhaps matching TRBD1 (7 bases). The germline V and J ends were trimmed by 6 bases and 3 bases, with 16 bases remaining between them. The germline CDR1 and CDR2 sequences are DFQATT and SNEGSKA (reference sequence). CDR3 length: 14 residues. CDR3: CSAPLQGRTDTQYF. DNA for the CDR3: TGCAGTGCACCTTTACAGGGGAGGACAGATACGCAGTATTTT.

This clonotype was seen a few times. This chain uses TRBV11-2 with TRBJ1-6, with TRBD1 matching 9 bases. Germline CDR1 and CDR2: SGHAT and FQNNGV. The V gene end was trimmed by 6 bases and the J gene end by 8 bases; junction bases not matched to a gene: 2. CDR3 size: 13 residues. The CDR3 DNA reads TGTGCCAGCAGACAGGGGGCGGATTCACCCCTCCACTTT. This sequence encodes CASRQGADSPLHF.

The chain uses TRBV12-3 or TRBV12-4 and TRBJ2-2; D call uncertain. This CDR3 is built from 13 residues. Between the trimmed V and J ends, which lost 5 bases and 8 bases, there was a span of 12 bases. DNA for the CDR3: TGTGCCAGCAGTCCCGAAATTCCGGGGGAGCTGTTTTTT. This translates into CASSPEIPGELFF.

The J gene is TRBJ1-5, the V gene TRBV6-1, with D hard to call. V was shortened by 7 bases and J by 3 bases, with 10 bases between the two germline ends. The CDR3 consists of 13 residues. Germline V gene sequence: CDR1 MNHNS, CDR2 SASEGT. The CDR3 is CASNRDDNQPQHF. CDR3 in DNA: TGTGCCAGCAATCGAGACGACAATCAGCCCCAGCATTTT.

The chain employs TRBV29-1 and TRBJ2-7; TRBD2 matches 8 bases. Germline V CDR1 and CDR2: SQVTM, ANQGSEA. CDR3 size: 17 residues. V dropped 7 bases and J dropped 0; count of bases not matched to a gene: 17. CDR3 coding DNA: TGCAGCGCCGAGATCATCAGCGGGGGCAGGATCTCCTACGAGCAGTACTTC. This gives the protein CSAEIISGGRISYEQYF.

The chain recombines TRBV7-9 with TRBJ2-3; unclear D gene. The CDR3 consists of 14 residues. Between the trimmed V and J ends, which lost 4 bases and 0 bases, there was a span of 8 bases. Germline V lookup: CDR1 SEHNR, CDR2 FQNEAQ (reference sequence). The CDR3 reads CASSWAGSTDTQYF. Here the CDR3 DNA reads TGTGCCAGCAGCTGGGCAGGAAGCACAGATACGCAGTATTTT.

In its sample, this clonotype was seen many times. V is TRBV15 and J is TRBJ2-1; TRBD2 matches at 9 bases. CDR3 length equals 15 residues. After removal of 5 bases from V and 4 bases from J, the junction contained 6 bases not matched to a gene. Germline assignment: CDR1 LNHNV and CDR2 YYDKDF (reference sequence). In DNA form, the CDR3 reads TGTGCCACCAGCCTGGGACTAGCAGATTACAATGAGCAGTTCTTC. Translating it yields CATSLGLADYNEQFF. The full variable domain, its missing parts supplied by reference TRBV15 and TRBJ2-1, is DAMVIQNPRYQVTQFGKPVTLSCSQTLNHNVMYWYQQKSSQAPKLLFHYYDKDFNNEADTPDNFQSRRPNTSFCFLDIRSPGLGDTAMYLCATSLGLADYNEQFFGPGTRLTVL.

This clonotype has only a few counts. The chain uses TRBV29-1 and TRBJ1-2, with D tentatively TRBD1 (5 bases). The germline V gene has CDR1 SQVTM and CDR2 ANQGSEA. Trimming pared 5 bases from V and 8 bases from J, leaving 12 bases between. This CDR3 comprises 11 residues. Written as DNA, the CDR3 is TGCAGCGTTAGTCGGACAAGCGGCTACACCTTC. Translated: CSVSRTSGYTF.

This clonotype was seen more than once but under ten times. The chain combines TRBV5-1 with TRBJ2-3; D call uncertain. The CDR3 runs to 16 residues. Germline-derived CDR1 and CDR2 are SGHRS and YFSETQ. Trimming took 0 bases from V and 4 from J, leaving 15 bases between them. CDR3 region: CASSLASLVGPDTQYF. The CDR3 region has the DNA TGCGCCAGCAGCTTGGCTTCCCTAGTAGGGCCAGATACGCAGTATTTT.

This clonotype occurred many times. This chain connects TRBV7-2 to TRBJ2-7; D remains ambiguous. The CDR3 extends over 13 amino acids. Germline lookup yields CDR1 SGHTA and CDR2 FQGNSA. Trimming took off 4 bases at V and 2 bases at J, with 9 bases between the two ends. For the CDR3, the DNA is TGTGCCAGCAGCTCCACCCCCACCTACGAGCAGTACTTC. It specifies CASSSTPTYEQYF.

This chain connects TRBV10-3 to TRBJ2-7; the D gene is possibly TRBD2 (6 bases). This CDR3 has 14 amino acids. Germline V gene sequence: CDR1 ENHRY, CDR2 SYGVKD. The V end lost 3 bases, the J end lost 6 bases, and 15 bases lay between the germline ends. CDR3 nucleotides: TGTGCCATCAGTGATGGGTACTCCGGGAGCGAGCAGTACGTC. Translated, it gives CAISDGYSGSEQYV.